This TCR beta chain was sequenced in a study of blood T cell repertoires in COVID-19. On the study more broadly: Samples taken during acute and convalescent COVID-19 were collected in the United States, Italy and Spain. T cells, B-cell-depleted T cells, or PBMCs provided the cDNA or gDNA that served as material.

Methods used by the authors: Reference gene primer amplification gave nucleated cell count estimates. The data were produced by immunoSEQ multiplex PCR, yet TCRdb's version contains in-frame clones alone and is incomplete. The V and J calls and clone size come from that table; D and trimming were worked out from the DNA. The repertoire includes 100,000 or so clones, roughly 80% of them detected once, and 15% to 17% sits in the top ten. This clone was counted between two and nine times. Sequencing input: peripheral blood. This sequence was found in a woman aged 80 or over with acute or convalescent COVID-19.

The CDR3 sequence is CASSNGQGAYEQYF. Here the CDR3 DNA reads TGTGCCAGCAGTAACGGACAGGGGGCGTACGAGCAGTACTTC. This rearrangement joins TRBV27 to TRBJ2-7; 11 bases fit TRBD1. The CDR3 has 14 residues. The J segment lost 4 bases and the V segment lost 5 bases, leaving 4 bases of the junction unmatched. Germline CDR1 and CDR2: MNHEY and SMNVEV (reference sequence).